The text below deals with one T cell receptor beta chain. The antigen it binds to is not known. Base qualities were left out, and no much larger clone turns up one base away. Library construction relied on 5' RACE. Instrument on record: Illumina HiSeq 2500. A second about 7 to 12 cycle PCR used a sample-barcoded 5' primer and a J-beta primer mix. A unique molecular identifier was introduced onto each TCR beta cDNA molecule by a template-switch 5' adaptor carrying 12 random nucleotides. At least 3 million CDR3-containing paired-end reads were obtained from each sample. First-strand cDNA synthesis was performed from all RNA using the Mint cDNA synthesis kit, with priming by a TRBC-specific oligonucleotide. All cDNA was treated with uracil-DNA glycosylase and then went through a first 18-cycle PCR with the universal primers M1SS and BC2_uni_R. The authors processed their data as follows. Normalization of each sample was performed by random selection of 1 million high-quality reads, each carrying a distinct molecular identifier. Reads with shared molecular identifiers were discarded instead of being binned into consensus sequences. CDR3 identification, clonotype clustering and error correction used MiTCR with a Q25 quality threshold and the strictest error-elimination algorithm. A nonparametric unseen species model with Euler transformation was used to estimate lower-bound total TCR beta diversity. Clones were called with MiXCR by TCRdb after fastp trimmed the public reads at Q25, and only in-frame beta chains were retained. When rows share a CDR3 protein, they turn into one entry using the most common DNA and genes. TCRdb's processing, not the study's, gives the V and J calls here. This sample comprises 630,000 or so distinct CDR3 sequences, approximately 30% of them detected only once. The ten largest account for 15% to 19% of the sample.

The junction shows trimming of 4 bases on V and 6 bases on J, plus 13 bases between the germline ends. The CDR3 holds 13 amino acids from the cysteine to the phenylalanine. Kept here is only the CDR3 DNA, which spans 39 bases and is read in frame from base 1. Looking up the germline V gene yields CDR1 SQVTM and CDR2 ANQGSEA. Systemically healthy Caucasian individuals from Russia, around 38 in total and aged about 6 to 95 years, were included as donors. Each donor gave about 9.7 milliliters of peripheral blood, drawn into EDTA-treated Vacutainer tubes. Ficoll-Paque density-gradient centrifugation was used to isolate PBMCs, with at least 7 million per sample. Total RNA was extracted from PBMCs with Trizol reagent, with at least 6 micrograms obtained per sample. The percentages of naive CD45RAhigh/CD27high T cells were determined by flow cytometry on a PBMC aliquot from every donor. The sample belongs to a study of blood T cells in healthy people across ages (dated by TCRdb to the mid-2010s). About the investigation overall: In model experiments, template switching captured roughly one uniquely barcoded TCR beta cDNA molecule for every two T cells. Four age groups were formed from the donors: young (average 16 years), middle-aged (more than 35), aged (62) and long-lived (about 80). The study analyzed two additional independent replicas of 1 million unique cDNA reads from the same blood draw for two donors, one aged 18 to 30 and one aged 80 or older. To avoid experimental bias, donors of different ages were randomly spread across the sequencing lanes. The study measured age-related changes in TCR beta repertoire diversity using deep sequencing normalized with unique cDNA molecular identifiers. What the study reported, not specific to this receptor: Total diversity estimates from one million sequenced T cells were considered lower bounds and underestimates. Since profiling was done on bulk unsorted PBMCs, naive and antigen-experienced compartments could not be conclusively compared. The percentage of naive T cells measured by flow cytometry correlated strongly with observed TCR beta diversity. Compared with the aged group, the long-lived group had more naive CD4+ T cells, fewer expanded clones and increased TCR diversity, suggesting age selection. As age increased, observed TCR beta diversity per million T cells dropped in a roughly linear way, and a significant reduction was already evident by age approximately 40. The CMV infection status of donors was not known, potentially confounding age-related changes in expanded clonotypes.

This receptor was obtained from a woman over 75 in good health. Sequenced material: blood. This sequence uses TRBV29-1 and TRBJ1-5; the D gene is perhaps TRBD1, on 5 matching bases. The CDR3 corresponds to CSVAAGRGQPQHF. At the DNA level, the sequence is TGCAGCGTTGCGGCAGGGAGAGGTCAGCCCCAGCATTTT. The CDR3, completed at both ends by the reference TRBV29-1 and TRBJ1-5 genes, gives the full variable domain SAVISQKPSRDICQRGTSLTIQCQVDSQVTMMFWYRQQPGQSLTLIATANQGSEATYESGFVIDKFPISRPNLTFSTLTVSNMSPEDSSIYLCSVAAGRGQPQHFGDGTRLSIL.